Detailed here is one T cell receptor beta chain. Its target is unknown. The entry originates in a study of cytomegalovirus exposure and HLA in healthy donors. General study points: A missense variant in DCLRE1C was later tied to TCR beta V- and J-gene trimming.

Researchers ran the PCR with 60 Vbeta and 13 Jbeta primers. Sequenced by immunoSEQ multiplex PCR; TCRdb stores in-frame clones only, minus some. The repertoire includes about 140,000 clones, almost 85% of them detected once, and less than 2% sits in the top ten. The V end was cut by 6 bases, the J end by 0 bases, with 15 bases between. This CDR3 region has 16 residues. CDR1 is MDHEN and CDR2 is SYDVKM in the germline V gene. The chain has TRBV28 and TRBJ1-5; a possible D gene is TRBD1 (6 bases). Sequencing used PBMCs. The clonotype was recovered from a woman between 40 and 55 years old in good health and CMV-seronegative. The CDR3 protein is CASSMAYRVSNQPQHF. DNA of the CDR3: TGTGCCAGCAGCATGGCGTACAGGGTTAGCAATCAGCCCCAGCATTTT. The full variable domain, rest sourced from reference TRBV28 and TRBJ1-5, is DVKVTQSSRYLVKRTGEKVFLECVQDMDHENMFWYRQDPGLGLRLIYFSYDVKMKEKGDIPEGYSVSREKKERFSLILESASTNQTSMYLCASSMAYRVSNQPQHFGDGTRLSIL.